The 22 T cell receptor beta chains in this list originate from one sample, sequenced in a study of CD8 T cells in Susac syndrome. RNA amounts of roughly 0.5 to 1 ug underwent reverse transcription with random hexamers. Using its own MiXCR run on the immunoSEQ multiplex PCR reads, TCRdb lists one record per CDR3 protein. The table includes some 52,000 distinct CDR3 sequences, 93% detected once. The material sequenced was CD8+ T cells from PBMCs. The receptors were sampled from a human donor with multiple sclerosis.

The chain joins TRBV4-3 to TRBJ2-3, with D unclear. The CDR3 has 15 residues. Trimming removed 2 bases at V and 6 bases at J, with 15 bases between. The germline CDR1 and CDR2 sequences are LGHNA and YSLEER. The CDR3 region is CASSQNRNTRDTQYF. The CDR3 DNA sequence: TGCGCCAGCAGCCAAAATAGGAACACTCGGGATACGCAGTATTTT.

The gene calls are TRBV7-9 and TRBJ2-7; tentatively, D is TRBD1 (6 bases). V was shortened by 2 bases and J by 0 bases, with 14 bases between the two germline ends. The V gene's germline CDR1 is SEHNR and CDR2 FQNEAQ (reference sequence). The CDR3 has 16 residues. The CDR3 bases are TGTGCCAGCAGCTTATGGCCCGGACAGTCCTCCTACGAGCAGTACTTC. It is translated as CASSLWPGQSSYEQYF.

This chain connects TRBV11-2 to TRBJ2-7, with 7 bases aligning to TRBD2. Germline V CDR1 and CDR2: SGHAT, FQNNGV. V trimming: 1 base; J trimming: 1 base; junction bases outside the gene matches: 10. The CDR3 length is 17 residues. The CDR3 loop reads CASSLVLGTTPSYEQYF. The DNA of the CDR3 is TGTGCCAGCAGCTTAGTTCTGGGGACTACCCCTTCCTACGAGCAGTACTTC.

The chain has TRBV25-1 and TRBJ1-5, with D unresolved. The CDR3 runs 13 residues. With 4 bases removed from V and 4 bases from J, the gap between germline ends came to 8 bases. CDR1 MGHDK and CDR2 SYGVNS come from the germline V gene. The CDR3 nucleotides are TGTGCCAGCAGTGGGTGGGCTAATCAGCCCCAGCATTTT. Translated, it gives CASSGWANQPQHF.

The gene calls are TRBV28 and TRBJ1-1; a possible D gene is TRBD1 (5 bases). The germline V gene encodes CDR1 MDHEN and CDR2 SYDVKM. The V and J ends lost 3 bases and 6 bases respectively, with 8 bases between them. The CDR3 has 12 residues. The CDR3: CASSFWGAEAFF. CDR3 coding DNA: TGTGCCAGCAGTTTCTGGGGGGCTGAAGCTTTCTTT. Using reference TRBV28 and TRBJ1-1 for the parts outside the CDR3, the full variable domain is DVKVTQSSRYLVKRTGEKVFLECVQDMDHENMFWYRQDPGLGLRLIYFSYDVKMKEKGDIPEGYSVSREKKERFSLILESASTNQTSMYLCASSFWGAEAFFGQGTRLTVV.

The gene calls are TRBV27 and TRBJ2-2; D may be TRBD2 (6 bases). The CDR3 extends over 14 amino acids. Germline loops: CDR1 MNHEY, CDR2 SMNVEV (reference sequence). Trimming cost V 5 bases and J 5 bases, with 12 bases left between them. CDR3 region: CASSLGLPTGELFF. The CDR3 DNA reads as TGTGCCAGCAGTCTGGGACTTCCAACCGGGGAGCTGTTTTTT.

The V and J genes are TRBV7-2 and TRBJ2-7; a weak D match, TRBD2 (5 bases). In germline, CDR1 is SGHTA, CDR2 FQGNSA. V gave up 4 bases and J gave up 2 bases, with 12 bases separating them. This CDR3 is 14 amino acids long. This CDR3 is CASSSGVYTYEQYF. The DNA of the CDR3 is TGTGCCAGCAGCTCCGGGGTTTATACCTACGAGCAGTACTTC.

The gene calls are TRBV6-5 and TRBJ1-5; possibly TRBD1 for D (6 bases). V was pared by 2 bases and J by 2 bases, with 13 bases between. The CDR3 runs to 16 residues. Germline loops: CDR1 MNHEY, CDR2 SVGAGI. The chain's CDR3 is CASSYGPRGGNQPQHF. The CDR3 region has the DNA TGTGCCAGCAGTTACGGCCCCAGGGGAGGCAATCAGCCCCAGCATTTT.

The count of this clonotype is one. V usage is TRBV5-1 and J usage is TRBJ2-1, with TRBD1 as a possible D gene (5 bases). Trimming removed 4 bases at V and 7 bases at J, with 9 bases between. The CDR3 is made up of 12 amino acids. Germline assignment: CDR1 SGHRS and CDR2 YFSETQ. The CDR3 spells CASSPQGNEQFF. For the CDR3, the DNA is TGCGCCAGCAGCCCTCAGGGTAATGAGCAGTTCTTC.

The rearrangement joins TRBV6-5 to TRBJ2-3; D unclear. CDR1 and CDR2 from the germline V gene are MNHEY and SVGAGI. CDR3 length: 14 residues. V lost 7 bases, J lost 2 bases, and 13 bases lay in between. The CDR3 region is CASMMAIFTDTQYF. The CDR3 nucleotides are TGTGCCAGCATGATGGCCATCTTCACAGATACGCAGTATTTT.

The table lists this clonotype with a count of one. The chain is built from TRBV6-2 or TRBV6-3 and TRBJ2-2; D gene uncertain. Between the trimmed V and J ends, which lost 4 bases and 7 bases, there was a span of 10 bases. CDR3 length: 13 residues. Germline V gene sequence: CDR1 MNHEY, CDR2 SVGEGT. CDR3 protein: CASSSSWIGELFF. The CDR3 nucleotides read TGTGCCAGCAGTTCGTCATGGATCGGGGAGCTGTTTTTT.

V is TRBV4-1 and J is TRBJ2-5; 8 positions match TRBD2. The germline gives CDR1 MGHRA, CDR2 YSYEKL. The CDR3 is 15 amino acids. V was clipped by 0 bases and J by 5 bases; unmatched bases: 5. CDR3: CASSQDSSSGETQYF. In DNA form, the CDR3 reads TGCGCCAGCAGCCAAGACTCCTCTAGCGGGGAGACCCAGTACTTC.

The chain employs TRBV7-9 and TRBJ1-6; a possible D gene is TRBD1 (5 bases). The CDR3 sequence is 15 residues long. The germline V gene has CDR1 SEHNR and CDR2 FQNEAQ (reference sequence). V was pared by 5 bases and J by 7 bases, with 15 bases between. CDR3 region: CASSLSQGPNSPLHF. The CDR3 DNA reads TGTGCCAGCAGCCTGTCCCAGGGACCCAATTCACCCCTCCACTTT.

This clonotype appeared a single time. This chain connects TRBV21-1 to TRBJ2-5; TRBD1, the D gene given by the table, was not confirmed from the DNA. TRBV21-1 is listed as a pseudogene. The CDR3 runs 14 residues. CDR3 sequence reads: CASSSQGQQETQYF. The CDR3 nucleotides are TGTGCCAGCAGCTCCCAGGGACAGCAAGAGACCCAGTACTTC.

J is TRBJ2-1 and V is TRBV29-1; 8 bases agree with TRBD2. This CDR3 is 15 amino acids long. The V and J ends lost 7 bases and 5 bases, in that order; junction bases with no gene match: 13. Germline CDR1 SQVTM, CDR2 ANQGSEA. This chain's CDR3 is CSAWRGAGGDNEQFF. DNA for the CDR3: TGCAGCGCCTGGCGGGGGGCCGGTGGTGACAATGAGCAGTTCTTC.

The chain couples TRBV7-6 to TRBJ2-6; unclear D gene. V was pared by 3 bases and J by 0 bases, with 15 bases between. This CDR3 is 18 amino acids long. Germline V lookup: CDR1 SGHVS, CDR2 FNYEAQ. CDR3 in DNA: TGTGCCAGCAGCTTCGGCAGCATAACTCACTCTGGGGCCAACGTCCTGACTTTC. This codes for CASSFGSITHSGANVLTF.

In this sample, this clonotype turned up a few times. This chain links TRBV13 with TRBJ2-7; either TRBD1 or TRBD2 may supply D (5 bases each). The germline V gene has CDR1 PRHDT and CDR2 FYEKMQ (reference sequence). Trimming shortened V by 6 bases and J by 6 bases, and 15 bases separated the two germline ends. This CDR3 has 13 amino acids. The CDR3 loop is CASSHKGTAEQYF. CDR3 nucleotide sequence: TGTGCCAGCAGTCATAAGGGGACCGCCGAGCAGTACTTC.

This clonotype was recorded a few times. The chain recombines TRBV27 with TRBJ2-7, with 8 bases identical to TRBD1. CDR1 MNHEY and CDR2 SMNVEV come from the germline V gene (reference sequence). The CDR3 contains 12 residues. V was pared by 6 bases and J by 2 bases, with 0 bases of the junction left unmatched. The CDR3 region is CASRQGAYEQYF. The CDR3 nucleotides read TGTGCCAGCAGACAGGGGGCCTACGAGCAGTACTTC.

Only one count was recorded for this clonotype. V is TRBV7-9 and J is TRBJ2-2, with D possibly TRBD2 on 6 matching bases. V dropped 2 bases and J dropped 7 bases, with 14 bases sitting between them. The germline CDR1 and CDR2 sequences are SEHNR and FQNEAQ (reference sequence). The CDR3 has 15 residues. The CDR3 region has the DNA TGTGCCAGCAGCTTATTGACGCCGGGGGTCGGGGAGCTGTTTTTT. This sequence encodes CASSLLTPGVGELFF.

The chain is built from TRBV28 and TRBJ2-3; 8 nucleotides match TRBD1. The trim removed 5 bases at V and 1 base at J, leaving 20 bases unmatched. Germline CDR1 is MDHEN and CDR2 is SYDVKM. The CDR3 runs to 20 residues. CDR3: CASSKGTGWMRDSGTDTQYF. The CDR3 DNA reads as TGTGCCAGCAGTAAAGGGACAGGATGGATGCGGGACTCGGGCACAGATACGCAGTATTTT.

The rearrangement joins TRBV7-9 to TRBJ2-3, with 10 bases fitting TRBD2. In germline, CDR1 is SEHNR, CDR2 FQNEAQ (reference sequence). J gave up 0 bases and V 5 bases, and 8 bases lay outside the gene matches. CDR3 length: 17 residues. CDR3 residues: CASSEGGLAASTDTQYF. CDR3 nucleotide sequence: TGTGCCAGCAGCGAGGGAGGACTAGCGGCTAGCACAGATACGCAGTATTTT.

The CDR3: CATSWGNEQYF. DNA for the CDR3: TGTGCCACCTCCTGGGGGAACGAGCAGTACTTC. The V and J genes are TRBV27 and TRBJ2-7; D tentatively fits TRBD1 or TRBD2 (5 bases each). This CDR3 is 11 amino acids long. V was clipped by 10 bases and J by 5 bases, with 12 bases between them. CDR1 is MNHEY and CDR2 is SMNVEV in the germline V gene (reference sequence).